This T cell receptor (beta chain) stems from a study of T cell repertoires in cytomegalovirus infection. In the study overall: Both recently identified HLA-C-restricted and well-studied HLA-B-restricted CMV epitopes were used in the study.

TCRdb reanalysed the reads using MiXCR and keeps one entry per CDR3 protein. Among fewer than 950,000 distinct CDR3 sequences listed, roughly 33% were seen once. Study outcomes and limitations: Within the response measured ex vivo, HLA-C-restricted CMV-specific TCR beta clonotypes were dominant. Pooled public TCR beta family frequency picked out CMV carriers with the relevant HLA.

V was clipped by 3 bases and J by 1 base, with 15 bases between them. The CDR3 is 16 amino acids. Germline V gene sequence: CDR1 MNHNY, CDR2 SVGAGI (reference sequence). As for this clonotype: Antigen: not known.

The input for sequencing was cultured CD8+ T cells from PBMCs, taken from culture after CMV antigen stimulation. The sequence was collected from a human donor in good health (CMV status not recorded). Some clones in this sample may be carry-over from other donors' samples. V and J are TRBV6-6 and TRBJ1-1, with D maybe TRBD1 (5 bases). The CDR3 sequence is CASSYTARATNTEAFF. The CDR3 DNA reads TGTGCCAGCAGTTATACCGCCAGGGCTACGAACACTGAAGCTTTCTTT.